The 13 T cell receptor beta chains listed next were all sequenced from one sample in a study of blood T cell repertoires in COVID-19. Method: immunoSEQ multiplex PCR; TCRdb's copy keeps in-frame clones and lacks some. The table records about 190,000 clones, approximately 90% of them present only once. The sequenced sample was peripheral blood. These TCRs come from an older woman with COVID-19, enrolled during active disease.

The CDR3 coding sequence is TGTGCCAGCAGCCTCAGACAGGGGGCATACGAAAAACTGTTTTTT. It yields the protein CASSLRQGAYEKLFF. V and J are TRBV14 and TRBJ1-4, with 10 bases fitting TRBD1. There are 15 residues in the CDR3. Trimming took 4 bases from V and 8 from J; bases not matched to a gene: 7. Germline CDR1 SGHDN, CDR2 FVKESK.

V gene TRBV18 combines with J gene TRBJ2-1; TRBD2 matches at 14 bases. Germline V CDR1 and CDR2: KGHSH, LQKENI. The CDR3 has 15 residues. J gave up 9 bases and V 5 bases, and 6 bases lay outside the gene matches. The DNA of the CDR3 is TGTGCCAGCTCATCTGGACTAGCGGGAGGTCCTGAGCAGTTCTTC. Amino acid sequence: CASSSGLAGGPEQFF.

This chain links TRBV28 with TRBJ2-7; 8 bases match TRBD2. Germline lookup yields CDR1 MDHEN and CDR2 SYDVKM. This CDR3 has 15 residues. The J segment lost 6 bases and the V segment lost 6 bases, leaving 13 bases of the junction unmatched. The CDR3: CASRASGTRLVEQYF. The CDR3 bases are TGTGCCAGCAGAGCCTCCGGGACTAGACTTGTCGAGCAGTACTTC.

The chain has TRBV6-5 and TRBJ2-7; 12 positions agree with TRBD2. Germline assignment: CDR1 MNHEY and CDR2 SVGAGI. The CDR3 runs 13 residues. V shed 7 bases and J 4 bases; nucleotides not matched to a gene: 2. Written as DNA, the CDR3 is TGTGCCAGCAAGACTAGCGGGAGATACGAGCAGTACTTC. This gives the protein CASKTSGRYEQYF.

The chain couples TRBV28 to TRBJ2-3; D is perhaps TRBD1 (5 bases). CDR3 size: 16 residues. The V gene lost 6 bases and the J gene lost 1 base, with 17 bases spanning the gap. The germline CDR1 and CDR2 sequences are MDHEN and SYDVKM. DNA for the CDR3: TGTGCCAGCAGGCGTCGTAGAGAAGGGGGCACAGATACGCAGTATTTT. The encoded protein is CASRRRREGGTDTQYF. Looking up the rest from reference TRBV28 and TRBJ2-3 gives the full variable domain: DVKVTQSSRYLVKRTGEKVFLECVQDMDHENMFWYRQDPGLGLRLIYFSYDVKMKEKGDIPEGYSVSREKKERFSLILESASTNQTSMYLCASRRRREGGTDTQYFGPGTRLTVL.

The chain carries TRBV28 and TRBJ2-1; 8 nucleotides agree with TRBD2. The V segment lost 6 bases and the J segment 4 bases; nucleotides outside the gene matches: 11. CDR1 and CDR2 (germline): MDHEN, SYDVKM. CDR3 size: 16 residues. CDR3 sequence reads: CASRSSGLAGYNEQFF. As DNA, the CDR3 is TGTGCCAGCAGATCTAGCGGGTTGGCGGGTTACAATGAGCAGTTCTTC. The complete variable domain, with remaining parts taken from reference TRBV28 and TRBJ2-1, reads DVKVTQSSRYLVKRTGEKVFLECVQDMDHENMFWYRQDPGLGLRLIYFSYDVKMKEKGDIPEGYSVSREKKERFSLILESASTNQTSMYLCASRSSGLAGYNEQFFGPGTRLTVL.

The rearrangement joins TRBV14 to TRBJ1-2; a possible D gene is TRBD1 (6 bases). Trimming took 0 bases from V and 2 from J, leaving 13 bases between them. The germline V gene has CDR1 SGHDN and CDR2 FVKESK. CDR3 length: 16 residues. The CDR3 region is CASSQEQGMGNYGYTF. CDR3 coding DNA: TGTGCCAGCAGCCAAGAGCAGGGGATGGGGAACTATGGCTACACCTTC. Variable domain in full (rest from reference TRBV14 and TRBJ1-2): EAGVTQFPSHSVIEKGQTVTLRCDPISGHDNLYWYRRVMGKEIKFLLHFVKESKQDESGMPNNRFLAERTGGTYSTLKVQPAELEDSGVYFCASSQEQGMGNYGYTFGSGTRLTVV.

This chain connects TRBV13 to TRBJ1-2; D is unclear. The germline V gene encodes CDR1 PRHDT and CDR2 FYEKMQ (reference sequence). Between the trimmed V and J ends, which lost 0 bases and 8 bases, there was a span of 13 bases. The CDR3 runs 14 residues. CDR3 DNA sequence: TGTGCCAGCAGCTTAGGCGCGGACTCGTCGGGCTACACCTTC. Translating gives CASSLGADSSGYTF.

This clone has a handful of counts. The chain recombines TRBV15 with TRBJ1-5; perhaps TRBD1 as D (5 bases). The V gene lost 5 bases and the J gene lost 1 base, with 12 bases spanning the gap. The CDR3 spans 15 residues. In germline, CDR1 is LNHNV, CDR2 YYDKDF (reference sequence). CDR3 sequence: CATSSRRDSNQPQHF. The CDR3 nucleotides are TGTGCCACCAGCTCCCGGCGGGACAGCAATCAGCCCCAGCATTTT.

This chain uses TRBV28 with TRBJ1-6; 7 positions match TRBD1. The CDR3 has 14 amino acids. From germline, CDR1 is MDHEN and CDR2 SYDVKM. Trimming took 7 bases from V and 8 from J; bases not matched to a gene: 8. The chain's CDR3 is CASTYDRADSPLHF. CDR3 coding DNA: TGTGCCAGCACCTACGACAGGGCTGATTCACCCCTCCACTTT. The variable domain in full, completed from reference TRBV28 and TRBJ1-6, reads DVKVTQSSRYLVKRTGEKVFLECVQDMDHENMFWYRQDPGLGLRLIYFSYDVKMKEKGDIPEGYSVSREKKERFSLILESASTNQTSMYLCASTYDRADSPLHFGNGTRLTVT.

The V gene is TRBV28, the J gene TRBJ1-6; no definite D call. V was pared by 5 bases and J by 10 bases, with 15 bases between. The germline V gene has CDR1 MDHEN and CDR2 SYDVKM. The CDR3 length is 14 residues. CDR3 sequence: CASSPSLNRSPLHF. CDR3 DNA sequence: TGTGCCAGCAGTCCCTCATTAAACAGATCACCCCTCCACTTT.

J is TRBJ2-5 and V is TRBV24-1, with 7 positions matching TRBD1. This CDR3 is built from 15 residues. J lost 2 bases, V lost 0 bases, and 2 bases had no gene match. Germline CDR1 reads KGHDR; CDR2 reads SFDVKD. CDR3 DNA sequence: TGTGCCACCAGTGATTTGCCAGGGGGTCAAGAGACCCAGTACTTC. Residues: CATSDLPGGQETQYF.

The gene calls are TRBV7-9 and TRBJ1-1; D remains unclear. The CDR3 sequence is 13 residues long. V was cut by 1 base and J by 3 bases, with 6 bases left in between. Per germline, CDR1 SEHNR and CDR2 FQNEAQ (reference sequence). CDR3 sequence (DNA): TGTGCCAGCAGCTTAGACGCGGACACTGAAGCTTTCTTT. It specifies CASSLDADTEAFF.